Following are 12 T cell receptor beta chains from one sample sequenced in a study of a mutant IDH1 vaccine in newly diagnosed glioma. Stated time point: baseline, week 1 (first vaccination visit). The sample's treatment: pre-vaccination baseline after standard-of-care therapy. Sequencing was performed with immunoSEQ multiplex PCR; in TCRdb, only in-frame clones are kept and a portion is missing. The profile shows some 67,000 clones, over 70% of them singletons. This material consisted of peripheral blood mononuclear cells (PBMCs), taken from a glioma patient treated with radiotherapy, temozolomide or both. These receptors all come from a woman aged 18-30 years with glioma. Some clones in this sample may be carry-over from other donors' samples.

This rearrangement joins TRBV6-5 to TRBJ1-2; 7 nucleotides align to TRBD1. From germline, CDR1 is MNHEY and CDR2 SVGAGI. V dropped 5 bases and J dropped 2; count of bases not matched to a gene: 8. CDR3 length: 15 residues. For the CDR3, the DNA is TGTGCCAGCAGTGGGGGTAGGACAGGAAACTATGGCTACACCTTC. Translating it yields CASSGGRTGNYGYTF.

The chain links TRBV7-9 to TRBJ2-7; D not resolved. Germline V gene data show CDR1 as SEHNR and CDR2 as FQNEAQ (reference sequence). The CDR3 totals 12 residues. V lost 4 bases, J lost 7 bases, and 11 bases lay in between. The CDR3 nucleotides read TGTGCCAGCAGCTCACCTTCCCAAGAGCAGTACTTC. Its protein is CASSSPSQEQYF. Full variable domain (outside the CDR3, taken from reference TRBV7-9 and TRBJ2-7): DTGVSQNPRHKITKRGQNVTFRCDPISEHNRLYWYRQTLGQGPEFLTYFQNEAQLEKSRLLSDRFSAERPKGSFSTLEIQRTEQGDSAMYLCASSSPSQEQYFGPGTRLTVT.

This chain joins TRBV7-2 and TRBJ2-7; 9 nucleotides agree with TRBD1. V shed 2 bases and J 6 bases; nucleotides not matched to a gene: 2. The CDR3 is 13 residues long. Germline assignment: CDR1 SGHTA and CDR2 FQGNSA. CDR3 loop: CASSLQTGGEQYF. For the CDR3, the DNA is TGTGCCAGCAGCTTACAGACAGGGGGCGAGCAGTACTTC.

In this sample, this clone turned up once. The rearrangement joins TRBV2 to TRBJ2-1; maybe TRBD2 (6 bases). Trimming took 3 bases from V and 7 from J, leaving 7 bases between them. Germline V lookup: CDR1 SNHLY, CDR2 FYNNEI. This CDR3 contains 12 residues. The CDR3 DNA is TGTGCCAGCAGTGAGGGGGGAAATGAGCAGTTCTTC. It specifies CASSEGGNEQFF.

This clone was counted a single time. As DNA, the CDR3 is TGTGCCAGCAGCGTAGACCCCAGTACCTATGGCTACACCTTC. Protein sequence: CASSVDPSTYGYTF. The V call is TRBV9, the J call TRBJ1-2, with no clear D. V lost 0 bases and J lost 4, with 10 bases in between. This CDR3 has 14 amino acids. In germline, CDR1 is SGDLS, CDR2 YYNGEE.

This sequence joins TRBV5-1 and TRBJ2-5, with TRBD2 matching 13 bases. Per germline, CDR1 SGHRS and CDR2 YFSETQ. The ends lost 3 bases at V and 4 bases at J; junction bases unmatched: 15. The CDR3 totals 19 residues. The CDR3, as DNA: TGCGCCAGCAGCTCGATAACTAGCGGGAGGGCCGAATTTCGAGAGACCCAGTACTTC. This translates into CASSSITSGRAEFRETQYF.

The J gene is TRBJ1-4, the V gene TRBV27; 7 bases match TRBD1. V gave up 5 bases and J gave up 8 bases; unmatched junction bases: 8. Per the germline V gene, CDR1 is MNHEY and CDR2 is SMNVEV (reference sequence). The CDR3 extends over 14 amino acids. This CDR3 reads CASSPTGFLEKLFF. The CDR3 DNA is TGTGCCAGCAGTCCGACAGGGTTTTTGGAAAAACTGTTTTTT. Complete variable domain (other parts from reference TRBV27 and TRBJ1-4): EAQVTQNPRYLITVTGKKLTVTCSQNMNHEYMSWYRQDPGLGLRQIYYSMNVEVTDKGDVPEGYKVSRKEKRNFPLILESPSPNQTSLYFCASSPTGFLEKLFFGSGTQLSVL.

This chain joins TRBV7-2 and TRBJ2-1; no clear D gene. The CDR3 length is 13 residues. CDR1 is SGHTA, CDR2 FQGNSA, per germline. Deletions cut 3 bases from V and 6 bases from J, with 9 bases between. CDR3 sequence: CASSFVRPNEQFF. The CDR3 nucleotides read TGTGCCAGCAGCTTCGTGCGGCCCAATGAGCAGTTCTTC.

This clone showed up just a few times. The chain links TRBV5-1 to TRBJ2-7, with TRBD2 identical over 8 bases. Germline trimming cut 0 bases from V and 4 bases from J; bases unmatched to any gene: 3. The CDR3 spans 14 residues. CDR1 and CDR2 from the germline V gene are SGHRS and YFSETQ. The CDR3 protein is CASSLGGGFYEQYF. The CDR3 DNA reads TGCGCCAGCAGCTTGGGCGGGGGGTTTTACGAGCAGTACTTC.

CDR3 nucleotide sequence: TGCGCCAGCAGCCAAGAGAGCACAGAGATTAGCGGCTACGAGCAGTACTTC. Its protein is CASSQESTEISGYEQYF. V gene TRBV4-1 combines with J gene TRBJ2-7; weak D call: TRBD2 (6 bases). The CDR3 has 17 residues. Trimming removed 0 bases at V and 3 bases at J, with 18 bases between. Germline V lookup: CDR1 MGHRA, CDR2 YSYEKL.

The chain links TRBV6-4 to TRBJ2-3, with D tentatively TRBD2 (5 bases). Germline CDR1 reads MRHNA; CDR2 reads SNTAGT. V gave up 0 bases and J gave up 1 base, with 11 bases separating them. CDR3 size: 16 residues. The CDR3 loop reads CASSDSGGSGTDTQYF. The CDR3 DNA is TGTGCCAGCAGTGACTCGGGTGGGAGCGGCACAGATACGCAGTATTTT.

In nucleotides, the CDR3 is TGCGCCAGCAGCTCCCGCGGGGGGGGCTACGAGCAGTACTTC. Its protein product is CASSSRGGGYEQYF. The genes are TRBV4-3 and TRBJ2-7; 9 nucleotides match TRBD2. V was clipped by 5 bases and J by 3 bases; unmatched bases: 5. CDR3 length: 14 residues. Germline CDR1 is LGHNA and CDR2 is YSLEER.